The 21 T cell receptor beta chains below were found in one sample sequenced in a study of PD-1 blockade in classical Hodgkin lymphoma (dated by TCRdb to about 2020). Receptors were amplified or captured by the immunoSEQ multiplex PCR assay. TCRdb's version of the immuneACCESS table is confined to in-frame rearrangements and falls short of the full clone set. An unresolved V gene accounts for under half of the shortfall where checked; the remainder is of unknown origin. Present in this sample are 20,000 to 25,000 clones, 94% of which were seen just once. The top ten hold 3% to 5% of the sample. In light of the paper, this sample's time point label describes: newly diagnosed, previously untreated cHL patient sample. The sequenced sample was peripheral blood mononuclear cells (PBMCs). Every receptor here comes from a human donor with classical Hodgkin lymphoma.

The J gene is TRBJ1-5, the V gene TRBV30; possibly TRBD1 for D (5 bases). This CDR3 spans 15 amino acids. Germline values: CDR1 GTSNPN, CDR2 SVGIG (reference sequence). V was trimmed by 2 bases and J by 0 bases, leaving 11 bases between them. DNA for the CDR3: TGTGCCTGGAGTAGGGGCCTTAATAGCAATCAGCCCCAGCATTTT. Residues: CAWSRGLNSNQPQHF. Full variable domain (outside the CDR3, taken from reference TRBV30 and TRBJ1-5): SQTIHQWPATLVQPVGSPLSLECTVEGTSNPNLYWYRQAAGRGLQLLFYSVGIGQISSEVPQNLSASRPQDRQFILSSKKLLLSDSGFYLCAWSRGLNSNQPQHFGDGTRLSIL.

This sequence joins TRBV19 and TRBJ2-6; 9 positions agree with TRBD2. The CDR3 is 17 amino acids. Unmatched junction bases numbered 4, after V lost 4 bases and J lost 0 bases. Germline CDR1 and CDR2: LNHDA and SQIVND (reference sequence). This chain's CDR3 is CASSSGRGNSGANVLTF. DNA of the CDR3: TGTGCCAGTAGTAGCGGGAGGGGGAACTCTGGGGCCAACGTCCTGACTTTC.

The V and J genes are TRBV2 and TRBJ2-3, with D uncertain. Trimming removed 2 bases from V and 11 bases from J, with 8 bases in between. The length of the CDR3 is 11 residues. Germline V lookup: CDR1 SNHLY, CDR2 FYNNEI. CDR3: CASSEFTEQYF. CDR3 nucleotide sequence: TGTGCCAGCAGTGAATTTACGGAGCAGTATTTT.

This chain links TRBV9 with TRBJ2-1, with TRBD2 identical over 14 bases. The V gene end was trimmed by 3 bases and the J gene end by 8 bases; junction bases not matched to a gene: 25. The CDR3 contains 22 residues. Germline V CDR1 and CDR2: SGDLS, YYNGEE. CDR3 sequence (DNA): TGTGCCAGCAGCGCTCCGGGACTAGCGGGAGAGGGGAGATACGCTGGGGAGTATGAGCAGTTCTTC. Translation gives CASSAPGLAGEGRYAGEYEQFF.

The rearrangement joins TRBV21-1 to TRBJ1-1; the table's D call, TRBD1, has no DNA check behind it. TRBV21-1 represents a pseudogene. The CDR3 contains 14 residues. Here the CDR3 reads CASSPRYYRVGAFF. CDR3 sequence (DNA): TGTGCCAGCAGCCCACGATATTACAGGGTTGGAGCTTTCTTT.

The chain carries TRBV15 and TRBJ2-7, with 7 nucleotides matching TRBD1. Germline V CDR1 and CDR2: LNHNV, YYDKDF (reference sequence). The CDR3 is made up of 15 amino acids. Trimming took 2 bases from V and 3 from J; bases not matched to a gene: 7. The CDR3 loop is CATSRIGDSHYEQYF. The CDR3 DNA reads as TGTGCCACCAGCAGAATAGGGGACAGCCACTACGAGCAGTACTTC.

CDR3 in amino acids: CASSIRPANEKLFF. The DNA of the CDR3 is TGTGCCAGCAGCATCAGACCGGCTAATGAAAAACTGTTTTTT. The chain employs TRBV7-9 and TRBJ1-4; unclear D gene. Trimming pared 5 bases from V and 3 bases from J, leaving 10 bases between. The CDR3 covers 14 residues. Germline CDR1 SEHNR, CDR2 FQNEAQ (reference sequence).

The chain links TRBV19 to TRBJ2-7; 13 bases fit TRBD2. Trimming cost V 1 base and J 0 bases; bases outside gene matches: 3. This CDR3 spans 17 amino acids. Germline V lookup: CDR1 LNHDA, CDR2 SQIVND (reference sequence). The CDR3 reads CASSIGLAGGLSYEQYF. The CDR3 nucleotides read TGTGCCAGTAGTATAGGACTAGCGGGAGGACTCTCCTACGAGCAGTACTTC.

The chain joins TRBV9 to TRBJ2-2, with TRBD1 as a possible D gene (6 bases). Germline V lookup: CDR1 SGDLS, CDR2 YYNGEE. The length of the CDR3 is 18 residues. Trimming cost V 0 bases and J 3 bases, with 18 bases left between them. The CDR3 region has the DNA TGTGCCAGCAGCGTAGCCCCCCTCTTGGGACAAGACACCGGGGAGCTGTTTTTT. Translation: CASSVAPLLGQDTGELFF.

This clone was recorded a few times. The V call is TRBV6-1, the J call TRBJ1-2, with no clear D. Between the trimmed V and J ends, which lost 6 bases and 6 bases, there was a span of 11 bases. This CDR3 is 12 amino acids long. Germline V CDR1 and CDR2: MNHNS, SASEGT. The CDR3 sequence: CASSAQGDGYTF. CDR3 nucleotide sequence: TGTGCCAGCAGCGCGCAAGGAGATGGCTACACCTTC.

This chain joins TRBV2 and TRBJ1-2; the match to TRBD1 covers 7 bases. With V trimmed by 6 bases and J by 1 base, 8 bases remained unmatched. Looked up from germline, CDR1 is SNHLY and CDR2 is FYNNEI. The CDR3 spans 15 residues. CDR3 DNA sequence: TGTGCCAGCAGGACGGACAGGATCGATAACTATGGCTACACCTTC. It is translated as CASRTDRIDNYGYTF.

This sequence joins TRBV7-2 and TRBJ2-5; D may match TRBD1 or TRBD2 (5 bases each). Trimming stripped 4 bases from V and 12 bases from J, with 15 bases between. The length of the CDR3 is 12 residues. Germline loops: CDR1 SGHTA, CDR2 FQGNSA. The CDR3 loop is CASSSPGPPEYF. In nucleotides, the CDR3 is TGTGCCAGCAGCTCCCCGGGGCCCCCGGAGTACTTC.

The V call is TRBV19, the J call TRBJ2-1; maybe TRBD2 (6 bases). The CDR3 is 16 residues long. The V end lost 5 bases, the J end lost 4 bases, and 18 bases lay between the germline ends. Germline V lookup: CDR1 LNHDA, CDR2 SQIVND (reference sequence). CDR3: CASSERRDFSYNEQFF. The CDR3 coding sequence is TGTGCCAGTAGTGAGAGGCGGGACTTTTCGTACAATGAGCAGTTCTTC.

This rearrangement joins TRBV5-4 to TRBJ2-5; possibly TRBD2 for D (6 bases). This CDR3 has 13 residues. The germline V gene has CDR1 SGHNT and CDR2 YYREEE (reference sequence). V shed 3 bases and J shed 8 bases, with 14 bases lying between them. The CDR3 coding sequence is TGTGCCAGCAGCTCCGGGACGGGGGATACCCAGTACTTC. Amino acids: CASSSGTGDTQYF.

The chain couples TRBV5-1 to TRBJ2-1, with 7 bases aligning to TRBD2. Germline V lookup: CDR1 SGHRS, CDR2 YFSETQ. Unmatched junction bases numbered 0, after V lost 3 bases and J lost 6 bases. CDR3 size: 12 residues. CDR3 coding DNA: TGCGCCAGCAGCTCTAGCGGCAATGAGCAGTTCTTC. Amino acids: CASSSSGNEQFF.

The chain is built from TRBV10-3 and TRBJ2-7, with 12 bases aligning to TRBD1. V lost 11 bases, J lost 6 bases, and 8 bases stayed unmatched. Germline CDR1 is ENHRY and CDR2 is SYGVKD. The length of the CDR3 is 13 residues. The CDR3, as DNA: TGTGCCGGCCAGGGACAGGGGGCTCGCGAGCAGTACTTC. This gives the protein CAGQGQGAREQYF.

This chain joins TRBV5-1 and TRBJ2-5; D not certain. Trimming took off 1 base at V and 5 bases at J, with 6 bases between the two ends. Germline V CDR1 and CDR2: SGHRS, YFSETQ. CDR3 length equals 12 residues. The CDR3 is CASSLRVETQYF. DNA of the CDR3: TGCGCCAGCAGCTTGAGGGTTGAGACCCAGTACTTC.

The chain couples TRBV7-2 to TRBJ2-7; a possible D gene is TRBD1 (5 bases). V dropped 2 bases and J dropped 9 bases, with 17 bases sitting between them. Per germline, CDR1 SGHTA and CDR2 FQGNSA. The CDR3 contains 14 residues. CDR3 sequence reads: CASSLSLATQGQYF. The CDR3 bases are TGTGCCAGCAGCTTAAGCTTAGCAACCCAGGGGCAGTACTTC.

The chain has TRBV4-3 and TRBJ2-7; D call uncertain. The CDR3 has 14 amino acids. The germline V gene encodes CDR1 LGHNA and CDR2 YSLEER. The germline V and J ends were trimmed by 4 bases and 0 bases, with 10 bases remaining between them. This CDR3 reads CASSPSTHSYEQYF. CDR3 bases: TGCGCCAGCAGCCCCTCGACCCACTCCTACGAGCAGTACTTC.

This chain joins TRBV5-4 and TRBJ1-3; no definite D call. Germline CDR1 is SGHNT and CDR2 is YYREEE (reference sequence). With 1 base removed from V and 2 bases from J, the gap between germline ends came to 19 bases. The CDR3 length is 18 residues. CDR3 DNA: TGTGCCAGCAGCTTGTCATCGGTTCTTTCCCCCACTGGAAACACCATATATTTT. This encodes CASSLSSVLSPTGNTIYF.

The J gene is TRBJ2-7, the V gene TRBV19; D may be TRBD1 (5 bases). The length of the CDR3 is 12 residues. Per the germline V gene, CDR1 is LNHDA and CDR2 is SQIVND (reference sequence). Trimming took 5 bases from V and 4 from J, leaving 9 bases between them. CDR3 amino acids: CASSPGRYEQYF. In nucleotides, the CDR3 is TGTGCCAGTAGTCCAGGGCGGTACGAGCAGTACTTC.